The 26 T cell receptor beta chains below all came from one sample that was sequenced in a study of blood T cell repertoires in COVID-19. Repertoires were generated with immunoSEQ multiplex PCR, while TCRdb's copy carries only in-frame clones and drops some. Counted here are roughly 250,000 clones, about four fifths occurring once; the ten biggest clones make up 2.5% to 3%. What was sequenced was peripheral blood. The receptor source for this set is a woman aged 55-69 years with active or convalescent COVID-19.

The J gene is TRBJ2-7, the V gene TRBV3-1 (or the pseudogene TRBV3-2), with TRBD2 identical over 10 bases. The CDR3 has 16 amino acids. J gave up 7 bases and V 1 base, and 10 bases lay outside the gene matches. CDR1 is LGHDT and CDR2 is YNNKEL in the germline V gene (reference sequence). CDR3 bases: TGTGCCAGCAGCCAAGCCCGAGCGGGGGGGCCTGGGGAGCAGTACTTC. Protein product: CASSQARAGGPGEQYF.

The chain links TRBV7-3 to TRBJ1-1; D is perhaps TRBD1 (6 bases). Germline V gene sequence: CDR1 SGHTA, CDR2 FQGTGA. The CDR3 length is 13 residues. V gave up 5 bases and J gave up 3 bases, with 10 bases separating them. This chain's CDR3 is CASSKDRDTEAFF. The CDR3 DNA is TGTGCCAGCAGCAAGGACAGAGACACTGAAGCTTTCTTT.

The chain uses TRBV23-1 and TRBJ1-2; D is possibly TRBD1 (5 bases). TRBV23-1 is identified as an open reading frame with a role that is uncertain. V gave up 0 bases and J gave up 8 bases, with 13 bases separating them. CDR3 size: 14 residues. CDR3 amino acids: CASSQSGGLRGYTF. The CDR3 nucleotides read TGCGCCAGCAGTCAATCGGGGGGATTACGCGGCTACACCTTC.

The rearrangement links TRBV5-1 to TRBJ2-6; perhaps TRBD2 as D (6 bases). Germline V lookup: CDR1 SGHRS, CDR2 YFSETQ. This CDR3 has 18 amino acids. Trimming removed 3 bases from V and 0 bases from J, with 16 bases in between. CDR3 in DNA: TGCGCCAGCAGCTCCGAAGCGGGTGTTGTCTCTGGGGCCAACGTCCTGACTTTC. Its translation: CASSSEAGVVSGANVLTF.

The chain links TRBV18 to TRBJ2-3; 8 bases are a match to TRBD2. This CDR3 contains 14 residues. Unmatched junction bases numbered 5, after V lost 7 bases and J lost 2 bases. The germline gives CDR1 KGHSH, CDR2 LQKENI. CDR3 nucleotide sequence: TGTGCCAGCTGCCAGCGGGGGATCACAGATACGCAGTATTTT. Its translation: CASCQRGITDTQYF.

This chain uses TRBV10-3 with TRBJ1-2; D is unclear. The germline CDR1 and CDR2 sequences are ENHRY and SYGVKD. V dropped 4 bases and J dropped 4 bases, with 16 bases sitting between them. The CDR3 has 15 residues. CDR3 nucleotide sequence: TGTGCCATCAGTGGGGCCATCGTACGGGGCTATGGCTACACCTTC. Amino acids: CAISGAIVRGYGYTF.

V is TRBV27 and J is TRBJ1-6; TRBD1 is a possible D gene (6 bases). The CDR3 has 14 amino acids. Germline V CDR1 and CDR2: MNHEY, SMNVEV (reference sequence). V was shortened by 10 bases and J by 5 bases, with 15 bases between the two germline ends. CDR3 region: CATSGEPNNSPLHF. The CDR3 nucleotides are TGTGCCACTTCAGGGGAACCTAATAATTCACCCCTCCACTTT.

The chain links TRBV5-4 to TRBJ1-4, with a tentative D call TRBD1 (5 bases). This CDR3 contains 14 residues. Trimming cost V 2 bases and J 8 bases, with 13 bases left between them. Germline assignment: CDR1 SGHNT and CDR2 YYREEE (reference sequence). The CDR3 region has the DNA TGTGCCAGCAGCTTCCGGGACGGAGGGGAAAAACTGTTTTTT. Amino acid sequence: CASSFRDGGEKLFF.

CDR3: CASSQPNDRDTLHF. In nucleotides, the CDR3 is TGTGCCAGCAGCCAACCAAACGACAGGGATACCCTCCACTTT. The chain employs TRBV3-1 (or the pseudogene TRBV3-2) and TRBJ1-6, with 7 nucleotides matching TRBD1. V lost 2 bases and J lost 14; bases outside the gene matches: 9. The length of the CDR3 is 14 residues. The germline V gene has CDR1 LGHDT and CDR2 YNNKEL (reference sequence).

This clone has a count of ten or more. The sample has other DNA sequences that encode this CDR3 too. The chain joins TRBV6-1 to TRBJ1-2, with D possibly matching TRBD1 (5 bases). The germline V and J ends were trimmed by 2 bases and 4 bases, with 11 bases remaining between them. The germline V gene encodes CDR1 MNHNS and CDR2 SASEGT. The CDR3 totals 14 residues. Here the CDR3 DNA reads TGTGCCAGCAGTGAAACCCAGGGTTCCTATGGCTACACCTTC. This encodes CASSETQGSYGYTF.

J is TRBJ2-7 and V is TRBV7-2; 10 bases align to TRBD2. This CDR3 has 15 residues. Losses at the gene ends were 9 bases for V and 3 bases for J; bases not matched to a gene: 11. From germline, CDR1 is SGHTA and CDR2 FQGNSA. The CDR3 loop is CARVQRGGLGYEQYF. For the CDR3, the DNA is TGTGCCAGGGTACAGCGGGGGGGCCTGGGCTACGAGCAGTACTTC.

This clone was seen only once. The chain is built from TRBV19 and TRBJ1-4; no reliable D call. The CDR3 contains 15 residues. CDR1 is LNHDA and CDR2 is SQIVND in the germline V gene (reference sequence). V was cut by 1 base and J by 8 bases, with 14 bases left in between. The CDR3 DNA sequence: TGTGCCAGTAGTATAGTGGCGGGTTCTCGAGAAAAACTGTTTTTT. Its protein product is CASSIVAGSREKLFF.

The chain carries TRBV6-2 or TRBV6-3 and TRBJ2-5; 15 nucleotides align to TRBD2. This CDR3 has 18 amino acids. The ends lost 4 bases at V and 5 bases at J; junction bases unmatched: 11. CDR1 and CDR2 (germline): MNHEY, SVGEGT. The CDR3 nucleotides read TGTGCCAGCAGTTTCCTCCCGGGACTAGCGGGGGGCGGGGAGACCCAGTACTTC. Translating it yields CASSFLPGLAGGGETQYF.

V gene TRBV5-1 combines with J gene TRBJ2-7; D possibly corresponds to TRBD1 (6 bases). The V gene's germline CDR1 is SGHRS and CDR2 YFSETQ. Trimming left V 1 base short and J 5 bases short, with 10 bases between. This CDR3 has 13 residues. The CDR3 DNA follows: TGCGCCAGCAGCTTGACAGGGTTCCACGAGCAGTACTTC. It translates to CASSLTGFHEQYF.

The rearrangement joins TRBV24-1 to TRBJ2-3; 8 nucleotides agree with TRBD2. Trimming removed 3 bases from V and 1 base from J; junction bases left unmatched: 5. This CDR3 is built from 16 residues. Germline CDR1 KGHDR, CDR2 SFDVKD. CDR3 region: CATSDTGTRGTDTQYF. The CDR3 DNA sequence: TGTGCCACCAGTGATACCGGGACTAGGGGCACAGATACGCAGTATTTT.

The chain recombines TRBV24-1 with TRBJ2-1, with D possibly TRBD2 on 6 matching bases. The CDR3 loop spans 11 amino acids. CDR1 KGHDR and CDR2 SFDVKD come from the germline V gene. V was shortened by 7 bases and J by 7 bases, with 7 bases between the two germline ends. Here the CDR3 reads CATRSGNEQFF. The CDR3 coding sequence is TGTGCCACCAGAAGCGGGAATGAGCAGTTCTTC.

This clone was detected only a few times. This chain links TRBV6-5 with TRBJ1-4; tentative D call: TRBD1 (6 bases). Trimming took 0 bases from V and 7 from J, leaving 15 bases between them. Germline lookup yields CDR1 MNHEY and CDR2 SVGAGI. This CDR3 has 16 amino acids. CDR3 sequence (DNA): TGTGCCAGCAGTTACTCCGGGGGGGGCATAAGTGAAAAACTGTTTTTT. Translated: CASSYSGGGISEKLFF.

The chain employs TRBV19 and TRBJ1-1; perhaps TRBD1 as D (5 bases). Germline loops: CDR1 LNHDA, CDR2 SQIVND (reference sequence). V lost 7 bases to trimming and J lost 4 bases, with 19 bases between them. This CDR3 spans 15 amino acids. The CDR3 loop reads CASTRRQGSGTEAFF. The CDR3 DNA follows: TGTGCCAGTACCCGACGGCAGGGATCGGGCACTGAAGCTTTCTTT.

Here the CDR3 DNA reads TGTGCCAGCAGTCCAACCGGGACAGACTACGAGCAGTACTTC. Translated, it gives CASSPTGTDYEQYF. This chain joins TRBV25-1 and TRBJ2-7; TRBD1 matches at 7 bases. The germline V gene has CDR1 MGHDK and CDR2 SYGVNS. The CDR3 is made up of 14 amino acids. Germline trimming cut 5 bases from V and 3 bases from J; bases unmatched to any gene: 7.

As DNA, the CDR3 is TGTGCCAGCAGCCAGGGACTAGCGGTGGTTGGGACCCAGTACTTC. This translates into CASSQGLAVVGTQYF. The chain has TRBV14 and TRBJ2-5; 11 bases match TRBD2. CDR1 and CDR2 from the germline V gene are SGHDN and FVKESK. This CDR3 region has 15 residues. Unmatched junction bases numbered 7, after V lost 3 bases and J lost 7 bases. The full variable domain, its missing parts supplied by reference TRBV14 and TRBJ2-5, is EAGVTQFPSHSVIEKGQTVTLRCDPISGHDNLYWYRRVMGKEIKFLLHFVKESKQDESGMPNNRFLAERTGGTYSTLKVQPAELEDSGVYFCASSQGLAVVGTQYFGPGTRLLVL.

The V call is TRBV5-1, the J call TRBJ2-2; 12 nucleotides agree with TRBD1. CDR1 SGHRS and CDR2 YFSETQ come from the germline V gene. The CDR3 runs to 16 residues. With V trimmed by 2 bases and J by 7 bases, 6 bases remained unmatched. The CDR3 loop reads CASSFSGQGALGELFF. DNA for the CDR3: TGCGCCAGCAGCTTCTCGGGACAGGGGGCGCTCGGGGAGCTGTTTTTT.

This clone was recorded only once. Here the CDR3 reads CASSESIRTDTQYF. DNA of the CDR3: TGCGCCAGCAGTGAGTCAATACGGACAGATACGCAGTATTTT. V gene TRBV10-1 combines with J gene TRBJ2-3; D not certain. Germline V gene sequence: CDR1 WNHNN, CDR2 SYGVQD (reference sequence). The V and J ends lost 0 bases and 3 bases respectively, with 7 bases between them. The CDR3 loop spans 14 amino acids.

The chain joins TRBV6-6 to TRBJ1-5, with D possibly matching TRBD1 (5 bases). This CDR3 has 15 amino acids. Germline V gene data show CDR1 as MNHNY and CDR2 as SVGAGI (reference sequence). The V and J ends lost 6 bases and 1 base respectively, with 13 bases between them. Here the CDR3 reads CASSIQGWSNQPQHF. The CDR3 nucleotides read TGTGCCAGCAGCATTCAGGGATGGAGCAATCAGCCCCAGCATTTT.

This chain connects TRBV5-1 to TRBJ1-2; D is unclear. Trimming cost V 1 base and J 3 bases, with 13 bases left between them. This CDR3 is built from 15 residues. Germline CDR1 reads SGHRS; CDR2 reads YFSETQ. The CDR3 DNA reads as TGCGCCAGCAGCTTGACGGGAGTCACTGACTATGGCTACACCTTC. It codes for CASSLTGVTDYGYTF. Using reference TRBV5-1 and TRBJ1-2 for the parts outside the CDR3, the full variable domain is KAGVTQTPRYLIKTRGQQVTLSCSPISGHRSVSWYQQTPGQGLQFLFEYFSETQRNKGNFPGRFSGRQFSNSRSEMNVSTLELGDSALYLCASSLTGVTDYGYTFGSGTRLTVV.

This chain uses TRBV5-4 with TRBJ2-7; perhaps TRBD2 as D (5 bases). The CDR3 is 15 residues long. Germline V gene data show CDR1 as SGHNT and CDR2 as YYREEE (reference sequence). Trimming took off 0 bases at V and 6 bases at J, with 16 bases between the two ends. The CDR3 region has the DNA TGTGCCAGCAGCTTGGGGCTAGCAAATTCCCGCGAGCAGTACTTC. It specifies CASSLGLANSREQYF.

DNA of the CDR3: TGTGCCAGCACTCTAGCGGGGGGGAGCTCCTACAATGAGCAGTTCTTC. Protein product: CASTLAGGSSYNEQFF. The V call is TRBV6-6, the J call TRBJ2-1, with 12 nucleotides matching TRBD2. The trim removed 7 bases at V and 0 bases at J, leaving 4 bases unmatched. CDR3 length: 16 amino acids. Looked up from germline, CDR1 is MNHNY and CDR2 is SVGAGI (reference sequence).